This TCR beta chain derives from a study of blood T cell repertoires in COVID-19. Trimming took 0 bases from V and 2 from J, leaving 15 bases between them. The CDR3 extends over 16 amino acids. Germline loops: CDR1 SGHRS, CDR2 YFSETQ. Profiled with immunoSEQ multiplex PCR; TCRdb holds only in-frame clones, not every one. The sample has roughly 280,000 clones; 75% to 90% are singletons. Participant ages covered about 18 to 89 years across 20 to 25 US areas. The count of this clone is one. V gene TRBV5-1 combines with J gene TRBJ2-7, with a possible D match to TRBD2 (6 bases). The specimen sequenced was PBMCs or T cells enriched from blood (not recorded which). This sequence was found in a woman aged 25 to 45 with acute COVID-19. The CDR3 is CASSLGPTRTPYEQYF. CDR3 bases: TGCGCCAGCAGCTTGGGACCGACTAGAACCCCCTACGAGCAGTACTTC.